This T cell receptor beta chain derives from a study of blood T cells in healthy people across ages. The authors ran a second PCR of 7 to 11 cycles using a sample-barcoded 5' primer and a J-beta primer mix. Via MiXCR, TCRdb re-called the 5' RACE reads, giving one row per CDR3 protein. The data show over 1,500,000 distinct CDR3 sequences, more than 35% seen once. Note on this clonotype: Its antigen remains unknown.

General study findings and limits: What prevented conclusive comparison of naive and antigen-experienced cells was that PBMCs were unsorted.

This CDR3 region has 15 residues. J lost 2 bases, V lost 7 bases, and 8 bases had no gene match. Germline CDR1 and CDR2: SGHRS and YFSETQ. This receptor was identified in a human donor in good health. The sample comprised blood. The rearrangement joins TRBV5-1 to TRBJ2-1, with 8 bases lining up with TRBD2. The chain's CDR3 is CASGPTGGPYNEQFF. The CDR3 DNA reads TGCGCCAGCGGCCCTACGGGGGGGCCCTACAATGAGCAGTTCTTC.